This TCR beta chain appears in the sequencing data of a study of siplizumab effects on memory and regulatory T cells. Germline V lookup: CDR1 SNHLY, CDR2 FYNNEI. This CDR3 has 14 residues. Trimming removed 7 bases at V and 4 bases at J, with 16 bases between. The method was immunoSEQ multiplex PCR; TCRdb's version includes in-frame clones alone and lacks a portion of them. The sample has roughly 80,000 clones, roughly 90% seen once. Specimen: Tregs sorted from blood. This receptor was identified in a human donor in good health. V and J are TRBV2 and TRBJ1-2; a possible D gene is TRBD1 (6 bases). The CDR3 loop reads CASNLRTELYGYTF. In DNA, the CDR3 is TGTGCCAGCAACCTAAGGACAGAACTCTATGGCTACACCTTC.